This section outlines one T cell receptor (beta chain) sequence together with its context. Its antigen is not yet known. No per-base quality is available; no much larger clone lies one base away. The sample contains more than one DNA sequence encoding this CDR3. The source of the sample is a study of OX40 agonist ivuxolimab in advanced cancers. As for the study more broadly: The costimulatory receptor OX40 (CD134) was targeted by ivuxolimab, a fully human IgG2 agonistic monoclonal antibody. Intravenous ivuxolimab was administered to patients every 2 weeks at six dose levels: 0.01, 0.1, 0.3, 1.5, 3 and 10 mg/kg. Of the approximately 50 patients in dose escalation, 19 had hepatocellular carcinoma, approximately 15 had melanoma, 9 had renal cell carcinoma and 9 had head and neck cancer. In the dose-escalation cohort, around four fifths of patients were male, and the mean age was approximately 64 years, with a range of about 23 to 85. Prior anti-PD-1, anti-PD-L1 or anti-CTLA-4 therapy was permitted, and checkpoint inhibitors had been received by roughly 40% of dose-escalation patients. Partial responses occurred in three dose-escalation patients, of whom one had hepatocellular carcinoma and two had cutaneous melanoma. The point of sequencing TCRbeta in the periphery was to test whether ivuxolimab changed TCR sequence diversity and drove clonal T-cell expansion. The paper describes the monotherapy dose-escalation part (N = 52 patients) of the phase I trial of ivuxolimab.

Counted from cysteine to phenylalanine, this CDR3 has 11 amino acids. The only DNA kept is the CDR3, 33 bases in frame from the first base. V and J are truncated by 2 bases and 5 bases respectively, leaving an intervening sequence of 2 bases. CDR1 and CDR2 were assigned from the germline V gene as MDHEN and SYDVKM. Genomic DNA was isolated from the sorted cells so that the TCRbeta CDR3 region could be sequenced. The immunoSEQ Assay was used for sequencing of TCRbeta CDR3 regions. This immuneACCESS table, as held by TCRdb, lists in-frame sequences with V and J called but not all clones. Of the missing ones, under half trace to an unresolved V gene in checked studies; the others have no known cause. For this sample the table gives about 40,000 clones, of which roughly 88% were detected only once. The leading ten clones occupy 20% to 25% of the sample. Findings and caveats that apply to the study as a whole: On average, CD8+ T cells showed more expanded clones than CD4+ T cells after ivuxolimab. At doses from 0.1 to 3.0 mg/kg, clonal expansion was seen in both CD4+ and CD8+ blood T cells between baseline and week 6. In the 0.1-3.0 mg/kg groups, partial responders had among the lowest normalized peripheral clonal expansion, particularly in CD8+ T cells. Low levels of normalized T-cell clonal expansion were also seen in some patients who did not respond. Which antigens the clonally expanded peripheral T cells were specific for was not determined.

Patients with a history of autoimmune disease or receiving systemic immunosuppression were excluded from the trial. Peripheral blood for TCR sequencing was collected from all dose cohorts at baseline, on cycle 4 day 1, and on cycle 7 day 1. The samples were taken from a phase I, first-in-human, multicenter, open-label dose-escalation trial of ivuxolimab. Adults with locally advanced or metastatic melanoma, renal cell carcinoma, hepatocellular carcinoma or head and neck squamous cell carcinoma were enrolled in the trial. CD4+ and CD8+ T cells were sorted separately from peripheral blood before TCR sequencing.

The source material was CD4+ or CD8+ T cells sorted from blood, sampled in a trial of the OX40 agonist ivuxolimab. The receptor was isolated from an adult with an advanced solid tumor such as melanoma, head and neck, liver or kidney cancer. The chain links TRBV28 with TRBJ2-3, with the D gene too uncertain to name. The nucleotide sequence is given as TGTGCCAGCAGTTTAGGAGATACGCAGTATTTT. Translated, it gives CASSLGDTQYF.